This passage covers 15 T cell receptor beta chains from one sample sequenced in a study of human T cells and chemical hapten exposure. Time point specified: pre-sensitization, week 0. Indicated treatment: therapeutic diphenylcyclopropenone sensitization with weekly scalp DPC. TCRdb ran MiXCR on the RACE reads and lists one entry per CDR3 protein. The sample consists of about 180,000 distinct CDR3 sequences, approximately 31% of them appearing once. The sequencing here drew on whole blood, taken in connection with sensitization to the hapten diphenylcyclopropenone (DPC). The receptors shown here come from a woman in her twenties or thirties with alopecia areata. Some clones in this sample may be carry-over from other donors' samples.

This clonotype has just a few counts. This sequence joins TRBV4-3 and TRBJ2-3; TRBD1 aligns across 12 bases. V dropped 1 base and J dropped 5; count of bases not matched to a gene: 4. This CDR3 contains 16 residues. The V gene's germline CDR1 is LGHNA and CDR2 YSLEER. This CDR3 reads CASSQVGTGGIDTQYF. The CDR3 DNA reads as TGCGCCAGCAGCCAAGTGGGGACAGGGGGCATAGATACGCAGTATTTT.

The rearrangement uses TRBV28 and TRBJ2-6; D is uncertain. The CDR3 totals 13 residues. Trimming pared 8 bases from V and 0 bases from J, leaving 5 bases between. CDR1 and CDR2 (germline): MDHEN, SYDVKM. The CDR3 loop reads CASYSSGANVLTF. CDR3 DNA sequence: TGTGCCAGCTACAGCTCTGGGGCCAACGTCCTGACTTTC. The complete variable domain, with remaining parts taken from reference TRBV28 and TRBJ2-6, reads DVKVTQSSRYLVKRTGEKVFLECVQDMDHENMFWYRQDPGLGLRLIYFSYDVKMKEKGDIPEGYSVSREKKERFSLILESASTNQTSMYLCASYSSGANVLTFGAGSRLTVL.

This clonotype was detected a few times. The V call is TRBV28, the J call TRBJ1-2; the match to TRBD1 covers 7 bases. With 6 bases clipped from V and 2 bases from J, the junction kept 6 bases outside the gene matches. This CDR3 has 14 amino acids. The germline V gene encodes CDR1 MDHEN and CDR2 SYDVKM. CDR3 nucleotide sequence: TGTGCCAGCAGCCCGGACAGGCTAAACTATGGCTACACCTTC. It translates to CASSPDRLNYGYTF.

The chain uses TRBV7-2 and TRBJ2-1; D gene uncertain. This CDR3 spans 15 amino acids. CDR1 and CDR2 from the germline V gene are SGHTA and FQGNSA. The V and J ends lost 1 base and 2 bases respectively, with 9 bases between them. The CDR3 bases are TGTGCCAGCAGCTTAGAGGGCTCTACCTACAATGAGCAGTTCTTC. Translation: CASSLEGSTYNEQFF.

CDR3 bases: TGTGCCAGCAGTTACTCGACCCGGGACGCCACGCCCGGGGATACGCAGTATTTT. Its protein product is CASSYSTRDATPGDTQYF. The rearrangement joins TRBV6-2 or TRBV6-3 to TRBJ2-3; tentatively, D is TRBD1 or TRBD2 (5 bases each). Germline CDR1 reads MNHEY; CDR2 reads SVGEGT. Trimming removed 0 bases from V and 6 bases from J, with 22 bases in between. The CDR3 covers 18 residues.

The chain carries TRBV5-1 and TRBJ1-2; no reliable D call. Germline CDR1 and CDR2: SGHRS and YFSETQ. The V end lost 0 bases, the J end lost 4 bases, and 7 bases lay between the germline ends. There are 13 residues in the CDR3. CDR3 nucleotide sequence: TGCGCCAGCAGCTTGGCGTCAGTCTATGGCTACACCTTC. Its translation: CASSLASVYGYTF.

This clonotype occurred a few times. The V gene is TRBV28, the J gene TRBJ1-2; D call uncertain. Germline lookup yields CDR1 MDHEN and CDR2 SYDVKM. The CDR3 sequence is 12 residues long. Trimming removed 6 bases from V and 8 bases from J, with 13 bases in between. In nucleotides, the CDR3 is TGTGCCAGCAGAGCTGCCCCGAGGGGCTACACCTTC. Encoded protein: CASRAAPRGYTF.

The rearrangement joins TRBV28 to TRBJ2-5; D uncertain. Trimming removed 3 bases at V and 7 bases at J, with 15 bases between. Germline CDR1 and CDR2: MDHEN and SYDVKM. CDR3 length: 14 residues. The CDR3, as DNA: TGTGCCAGCAGTTTCGGACCCTCTGTTTTGACCCAGTACTTC. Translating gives CASSFGPSVLTQYF.

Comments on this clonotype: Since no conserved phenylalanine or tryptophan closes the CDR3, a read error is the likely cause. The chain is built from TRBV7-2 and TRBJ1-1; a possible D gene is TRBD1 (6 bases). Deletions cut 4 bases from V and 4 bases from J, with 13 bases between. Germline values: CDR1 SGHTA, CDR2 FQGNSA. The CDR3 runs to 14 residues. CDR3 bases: TGTGCCAGCAGCTCACAAACAGGGTCCACTGAAGCTTTCTCT. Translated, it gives CASSSQTGSTEAFS.

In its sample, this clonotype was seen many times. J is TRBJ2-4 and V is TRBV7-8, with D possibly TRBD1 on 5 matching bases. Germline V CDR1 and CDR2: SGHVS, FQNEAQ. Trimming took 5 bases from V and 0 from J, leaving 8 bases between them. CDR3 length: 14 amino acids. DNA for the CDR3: TGTGCCAGCAGCAGAAGGGGAGCCAAAAACATTCAGTACTTC. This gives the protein CASSRRGAKNIQYF.

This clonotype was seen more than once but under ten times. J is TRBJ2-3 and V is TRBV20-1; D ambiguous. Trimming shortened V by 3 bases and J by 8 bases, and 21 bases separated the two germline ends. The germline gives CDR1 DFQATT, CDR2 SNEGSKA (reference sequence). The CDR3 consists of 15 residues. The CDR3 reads CSASSARSQYFTQYF. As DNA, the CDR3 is TGCAGTGCTAGCTCGGCTCGCAGTCAGTACTTTACGCAGTATTTT.

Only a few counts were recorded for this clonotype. The CDR3 DNA is TGTGCCAGCAGCGAAAAGAATGAGCAGTTCTTC. Amino acid sequence: CASSEKNEQFF. This chain connects TRBV7-9 to TRBJ2-1; unclear D gene. The CDR3 is 11 residues long. Per the germline V gene, CDR1 is SEHNR and CDR2 is FQNEAQ (reference sequence). The V end was cut by 5 bases, the J end by 7 bases, with 6 bases between.

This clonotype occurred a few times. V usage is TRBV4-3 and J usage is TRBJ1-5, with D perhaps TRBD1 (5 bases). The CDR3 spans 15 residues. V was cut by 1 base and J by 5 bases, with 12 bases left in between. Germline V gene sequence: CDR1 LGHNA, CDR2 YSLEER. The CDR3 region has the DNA TGCGCCAGCAGCCAAGCCCTGGACAAGCATCAGCCCCAGCATTTT. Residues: CASSQALDKHQPQHF.

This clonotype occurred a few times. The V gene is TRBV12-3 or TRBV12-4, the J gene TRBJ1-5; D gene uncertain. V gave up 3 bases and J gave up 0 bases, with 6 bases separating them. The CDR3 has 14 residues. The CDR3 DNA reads TGTGCCAGCAGTTTTATGGATAGCAATCAGCCCCAGCATTTT. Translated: CASSFMDSNQPQHF.

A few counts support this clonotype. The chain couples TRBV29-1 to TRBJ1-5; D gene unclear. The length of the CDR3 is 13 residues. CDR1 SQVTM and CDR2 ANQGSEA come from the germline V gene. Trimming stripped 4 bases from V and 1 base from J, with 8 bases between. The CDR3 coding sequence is TGCAGCGTTGGTGGGGAGAGCAATCAGCCCCAGCATTTT. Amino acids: CSVGGESNQPQHF.